This T cell receptor (beta chain) was captured in a study of cytomegalovirus exposure and HLA in healthy donors. Study context: Earlier results showed 90 million to 130 million unique TCR beta sequences derived from roughly 190 million T cells. Study-wide findings and caveats: A later look showed TCR association rates differing by HLA locus, highest for DRB1 and lowest for HLA-C. A list of 150 to 200 TCR beta chains associated with cytomegalovirus was given. A further, later analysis showed that HLA-associated TCR beta chains (compared with equally common others) were more clonally expanded.

60 Vbeta and 13 Jbeta primers were used in PCR. Sequencing used immunoSEQ multiplex PCR; TCRdb keeps in-frame clones, though not all of them. The table has 25,000 to 40,000 clones, about 60% seen once; the top ten hold 20% to 25%. As regards this clone: Its target is not known.

The germline CDR1 and CDR2 sequences are GTSNPN and SVGIG (reference sequence). The CDR3 contains 14 residues. V shed 2 bases and J shed 1 base, with 9 bases lying between them. The rearrangement joins TRBV30 to TRBJ1-3, with D possibly being TRBD1 (6 bases). The material sequenced was PBMCs. The receptor was isolated from a man aged 50-60 years in good health and CMV-seropositive. CDR3 in DNA: TGTGCCTGGAGTCAAACAGGGTCTGGAAACACCATATATTTT. Translation: CAWSQTGSGNTIYF.